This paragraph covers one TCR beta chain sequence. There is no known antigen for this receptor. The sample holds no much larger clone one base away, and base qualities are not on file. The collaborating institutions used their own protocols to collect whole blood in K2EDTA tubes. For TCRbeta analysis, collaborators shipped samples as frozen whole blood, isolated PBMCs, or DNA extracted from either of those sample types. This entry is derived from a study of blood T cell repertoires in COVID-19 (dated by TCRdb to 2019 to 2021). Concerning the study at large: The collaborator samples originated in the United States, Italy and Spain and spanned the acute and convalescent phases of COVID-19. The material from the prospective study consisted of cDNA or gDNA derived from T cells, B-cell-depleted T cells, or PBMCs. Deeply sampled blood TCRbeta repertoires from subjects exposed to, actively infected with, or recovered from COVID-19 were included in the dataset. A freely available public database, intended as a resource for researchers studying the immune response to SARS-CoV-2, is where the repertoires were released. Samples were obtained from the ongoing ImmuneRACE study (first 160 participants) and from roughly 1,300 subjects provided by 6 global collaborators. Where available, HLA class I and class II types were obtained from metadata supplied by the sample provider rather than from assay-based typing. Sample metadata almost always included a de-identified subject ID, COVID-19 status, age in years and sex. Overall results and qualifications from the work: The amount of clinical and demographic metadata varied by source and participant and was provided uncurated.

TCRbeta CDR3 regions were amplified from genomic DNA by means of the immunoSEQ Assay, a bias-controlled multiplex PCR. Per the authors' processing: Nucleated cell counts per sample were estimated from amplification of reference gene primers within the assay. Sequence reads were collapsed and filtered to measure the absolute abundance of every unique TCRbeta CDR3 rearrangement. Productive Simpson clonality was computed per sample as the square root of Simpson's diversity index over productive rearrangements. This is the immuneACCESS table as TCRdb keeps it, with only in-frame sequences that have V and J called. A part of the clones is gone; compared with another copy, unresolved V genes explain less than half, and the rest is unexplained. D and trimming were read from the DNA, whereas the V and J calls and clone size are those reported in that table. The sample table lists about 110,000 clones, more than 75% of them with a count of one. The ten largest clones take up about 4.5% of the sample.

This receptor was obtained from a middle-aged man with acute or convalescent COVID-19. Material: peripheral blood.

The sequenced DNA: TGCGCCAGCAGCCGGGACAGTGGCACAGATACGCAGTATTTT. This codes for CASSRDSGTDTQYF. The chain employs TRBV5-1 and TRBJ2-3; 7 bases in the middle match TRBD1. CDR1 and CDR2 (SGHRS, YFSETQ) derive from the germline V gene. Trimming removed 4 bases from V and 1 base from J; the gene matches leave 3 bases unexplained. The CDR3, from cysteine to phenylalanine, totals 14 residues. The DNA shown is the 42-base CDR3, in frame from base 1.